A single sample gave rise to the 2 T cell receptor beta chains below, sequenced in a study of early T cells in non-severe SARS-CoV-2 infection listed by TCRdb under 2021. The library was prepared using 5' RACE. Sequencing relied on a NextSeq 500. Clones were called with MiXCR by TCRdb after fastp trimmed the public reads at Q25, and only in-frame beta chains were retained. Each CDR3 protein appears once, grouped with its most common genes and DNA. This sample has 40,000 to 55,000 distinct CDR3 sequences in its table, and over 10% of those were observed once. The ten largest make up roughly 10% of the sample. Specimen: whole blood. Receptors originate from an adult who was a healthcare worker with PCR-confirmed SARS-CoV-2 infection or an uninfected control (not recorded which).

V and J are TRBV10-3 and TRBJ2-3; TRBD1 matches at 9 bases. The junction had 13 bases not matched to a gene; V was cut back by 6 bases and J by 3 bases. Germline V gene data show CDR1 as ENHRY and CDR2 as SYGVKD. The CDR3 extends over 17 amino acids. CDR3 protein: CAIRSLGQGFKTDTQYF. CDR3 bases: TGTGCCATCAGAAGCCTGGGACAGGGCTTTAAAACAGATACGCAGTATTTT.

This chain uses TRBV5-1 with TRBJ2-7, with TRBD2 identical over 7 bases. J was trimmed by 5 bases and V by 1 base; bases with no gene match: 9. From germline, CDR1 is SGHRS and CDR2 YFSETQ. The length of the CDR3 is 15 residues. CDR3 nucleotide sequence: TGCGCCAGCAGCTTGTTGCCTAGCGGTCTCCACGAGCAGTACTTC. Translated: CASSLLPSGLHEQYF.